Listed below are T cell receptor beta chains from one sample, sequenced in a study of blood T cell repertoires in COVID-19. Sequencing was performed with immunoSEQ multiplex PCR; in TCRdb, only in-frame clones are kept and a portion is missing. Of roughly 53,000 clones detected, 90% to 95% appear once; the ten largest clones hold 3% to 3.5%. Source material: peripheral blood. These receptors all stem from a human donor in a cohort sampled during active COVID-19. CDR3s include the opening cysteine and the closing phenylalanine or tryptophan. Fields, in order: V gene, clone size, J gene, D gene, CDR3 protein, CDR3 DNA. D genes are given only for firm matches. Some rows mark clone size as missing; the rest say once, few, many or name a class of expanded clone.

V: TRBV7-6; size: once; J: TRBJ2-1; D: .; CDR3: CASSSKGGVYNEQFF; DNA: TGTGCCAGCAGCTCAAAAGGGGGAGTCTACAATGAGCAGTTCTTC
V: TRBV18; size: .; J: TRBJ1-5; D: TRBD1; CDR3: CASSHDRGIRQPQHF; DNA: TGTGCCAGCTCACACGACAGGGGGATTCGGCAGCCCCAGCATTTT
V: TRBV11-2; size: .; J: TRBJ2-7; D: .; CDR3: CASSSVRGKTYEQYF; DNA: TGTGCCAGCAGCTCCGTCCGAGGCAAAACCTACGAGCAGTACTTC
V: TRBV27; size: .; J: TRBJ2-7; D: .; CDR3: CASSSHLGVSYEQYF; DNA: TGTGCCAGCAGTTCCCACTTAGGGGTTTCCTACGAGCAGTACTTC
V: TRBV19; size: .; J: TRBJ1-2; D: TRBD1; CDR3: CASTPDRGSIYGYTF; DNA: TGTGCCAGTACCCCGGACAGGGGCTCCATCTATGGCTACACCTTC
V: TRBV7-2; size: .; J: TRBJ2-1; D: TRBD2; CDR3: CASSLPGGDYEQFF; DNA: TGTGCCAGCAGCTTACCGGGGGGGGACTATGAGCAGTTCTTC
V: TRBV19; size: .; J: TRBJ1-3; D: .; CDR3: CASSIRGTGNTIYF; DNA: TGTGCCAGTAGTATTCGAGGGACTGGAAACACCATATATTTT
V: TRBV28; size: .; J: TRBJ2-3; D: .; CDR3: CASSLIIGGKFTDTQYF; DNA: TGTGCCAGCAGTTTAATCATTGGGGGCAAGTTTACAGATACGCAGTATTTT
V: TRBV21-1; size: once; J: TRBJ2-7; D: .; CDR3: CASSNTGGSYEQYF; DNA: TGTGCCAGCAGCAACACAGGGGGCTCCTACGAGCAGTACTTC
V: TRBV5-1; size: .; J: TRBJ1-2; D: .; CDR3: CASSFGVNDYGYTF; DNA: TGCGCCAGCAGCTTCGGGGTCAACGACTATGGCTACACCTTC
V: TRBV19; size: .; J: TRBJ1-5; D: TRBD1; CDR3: CATHPLGQGRYGPQHF; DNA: TGTGCCACCCACCCGCTTGGACAGGGTCGCTATGGGCCCCAGCATTTT
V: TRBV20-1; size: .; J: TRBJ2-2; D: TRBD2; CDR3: CSASGTSGLGTGELFF; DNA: TGCAGTGCTAGTGGGACTAGCGGGCTCGGCACCGGGGAGCTGTTTTTT
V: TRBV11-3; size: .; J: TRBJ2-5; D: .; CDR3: CASSSGAGQETQYF; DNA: TGTGCCAGCAGCTCTGGTGCAGGCCAAGAGACCCAGTACTTC
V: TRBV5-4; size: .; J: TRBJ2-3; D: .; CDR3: CAATGGGSSTDTQYF; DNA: TGTGCCGCAACGGGTGGCGGGTCGTCCACAGATACGCAGTATTTT
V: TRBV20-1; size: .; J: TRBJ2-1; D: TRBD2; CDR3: CSASRGTAGGAYNEQFF; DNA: TGCAGTGCTAGTCGAGGGACGGCGGGAGGGGCCTACAATGAGCAGTTCTTC
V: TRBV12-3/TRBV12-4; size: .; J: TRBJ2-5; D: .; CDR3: CASRVTGGETQYF; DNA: TGTGCCAGCCGAGTAACTGGAGGAGAGACCCAGTACTTC
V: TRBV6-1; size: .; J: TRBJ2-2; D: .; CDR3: CASSDYRRGAGELFF; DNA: TGTGCCAGCAGTGATTATAGGAGGGGTGCCGGGGAGCTGTTTTTT
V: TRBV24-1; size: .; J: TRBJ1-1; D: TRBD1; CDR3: CATSPRNRGSTEAFF; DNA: TGTGCCACCAGTCCCCGCAACAGGGGAAGCACTGAAGCTTTCTTT
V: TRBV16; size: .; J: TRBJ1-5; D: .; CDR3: CASSPTDQPQHF; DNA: TGTGCCAGCAGCCCGACAGATCAGCCCCAGCATTTT
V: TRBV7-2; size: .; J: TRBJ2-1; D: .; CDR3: CASSLVGVWDNEQFF; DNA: TGTGCCAGCAGCTTAGTAGGGGTTTGGGACAATGAGCAGTTCTTC
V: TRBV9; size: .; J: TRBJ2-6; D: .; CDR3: CASSLYSRTGANVLTF; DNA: TGTGCCAGCAGCCTTTACAGTCGGACTGGGGCCAACGTCCTGACTTTC
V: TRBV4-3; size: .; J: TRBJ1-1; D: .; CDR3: CASSQVARGGNTEAFF; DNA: TGCGCCAGCAGTCAGGTAGCCCGGGGGGGAAACACTGAAGCTTTCTTT
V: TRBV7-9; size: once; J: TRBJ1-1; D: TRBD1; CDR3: CASSTPGQGVDRAFF; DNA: TGTGCCAGCAGCACACCGGGACAGGGGGTCGATCGAGCTTTCTTT
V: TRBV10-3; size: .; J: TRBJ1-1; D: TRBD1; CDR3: CAIREGALNTEAFF; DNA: TGTGCCATCAGAGAGGGGGCACTGAACACTGAAGCTTTCTTT
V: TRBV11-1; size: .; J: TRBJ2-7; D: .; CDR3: CASSSYGYYEQYF; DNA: TGTGCCAGCAGCTCTTACGGGTACTACGAGCAGTACTTC
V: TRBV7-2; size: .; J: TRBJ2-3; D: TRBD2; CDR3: CASSSSGGPIAQYF; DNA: TGTGCCAGCAGCTCTAGCGGCGGGCCCATTGCGCAGTATTTT
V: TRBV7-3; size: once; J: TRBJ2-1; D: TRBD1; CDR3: CASSETTGMDEQFF; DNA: TGTGCCAGCAGCGAGACGACAGGGATGGATGAGCAGTTCTTC
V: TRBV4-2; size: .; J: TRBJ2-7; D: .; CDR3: CASSQDTPRFEQYF; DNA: TGTGCCAGCAGCCAAGATACCCCTCGGTTTGAGCAGTACTTC
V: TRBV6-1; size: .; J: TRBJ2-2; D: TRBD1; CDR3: CASSEKRGRLDGELFF; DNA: TGTGCCAGCAGTGAAAAAAGGGGGCGTCTGGACGGGGAGCTGTTTTTT
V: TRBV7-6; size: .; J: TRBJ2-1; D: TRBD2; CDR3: CASSLVGLAGGEQFF; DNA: TGTGCCAGCAGCTTAGTGGGACTAGCGGGGGGGGAGCAGTTCTTC
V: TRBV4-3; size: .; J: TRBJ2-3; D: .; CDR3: CASSHRPRRLSTDTQYF; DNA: TGCGCCAGCAGCCACCGCCCAAGGAGACTAAGCACAGATACGCAGTATTTT
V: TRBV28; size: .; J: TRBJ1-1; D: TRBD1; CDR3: CASGANRGYTEAFF; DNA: TGTGCCAGCGGCGCGAACAGGGGGTACACTGAAGCTTTCTTT
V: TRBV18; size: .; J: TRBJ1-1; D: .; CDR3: CASSPESGTEAFF; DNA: TGTGCCAGCTCACCAGAGAGCGGAACTGAAGCTTTCTTT
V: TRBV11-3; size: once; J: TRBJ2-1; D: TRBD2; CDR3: CASSQGLAGNEQFF; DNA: TGTGCCAGCAGCCAGGGACTAGCGGGGAATGAGCAGTTCTTC
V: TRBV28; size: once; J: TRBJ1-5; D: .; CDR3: CASRSQGGSQPQHF; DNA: TGTGCCAGCAGGTCTCAGGGAGGGAGTCAGCCCCAGCATTTT
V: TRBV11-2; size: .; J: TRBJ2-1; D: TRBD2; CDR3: CASSLPLAGGHEQFF; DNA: TGTGCCAGCAGCTTACCTCTAGCGGGGGGGCATGAGCAGTTCTTC
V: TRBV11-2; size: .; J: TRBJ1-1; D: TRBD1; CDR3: CASSLQGVYTEAFF; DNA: TGTGCCAGCAGCTTACAGGGGGTCTACACTGAAGCTTTCTTT
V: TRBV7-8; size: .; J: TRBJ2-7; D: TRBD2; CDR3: CASSQWTSGNYEQYF; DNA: TGTGCCAGCAGCCAGTGGACTAGCGGGAACTACGAGCAGTACTTC
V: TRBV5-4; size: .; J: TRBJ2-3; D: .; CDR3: CASSLAGGRTDTQYF; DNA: TGTGCCAGCAGCCTGGCCGGGGGGCGGACAGATACGCAGTATTTT
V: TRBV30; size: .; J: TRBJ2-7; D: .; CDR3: CATRDTYEQYF; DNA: TGTGCAACCAGGGACACCTACGAGCAGTACTTC
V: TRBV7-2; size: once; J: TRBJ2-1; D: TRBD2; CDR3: CASSFVVAGRYNEQFF; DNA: TGTGCCAGCAGCTTTGTCGTAGCGGGGAGGTACAATGAGCAGTTCTTC
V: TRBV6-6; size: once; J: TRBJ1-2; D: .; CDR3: CASSYSSLEGYTF; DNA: TGTGCCAGCAGTTACTCTTCCCTGGAGGGCTACACCTTC
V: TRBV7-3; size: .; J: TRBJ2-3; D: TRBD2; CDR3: CASSSPKAGGGTQYF; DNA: TGTGCCAGCAGTTCCCCAAAAGCCGGCGGGGGTACGCAGTATTTT
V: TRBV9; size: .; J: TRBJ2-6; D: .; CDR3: CASSVESRGSGANVLTF; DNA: TGTGCCAGCAGCGTGGAGTCTCGAGGTTCCGGGGCCAACGTCCTGACTTTC
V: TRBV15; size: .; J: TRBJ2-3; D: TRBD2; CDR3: CATSRDSAGGTDTQYF; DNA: TGTGCCACCAGCAGAGATAGCGCGGGGGGCACAGATACGCAGTATTTT
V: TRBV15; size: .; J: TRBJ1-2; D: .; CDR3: CATSRLPPGANYGYTF; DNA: TGTGCCACCAGCAGACTTCCCCCGGGAGCTAACTATGGCTACACCTTC
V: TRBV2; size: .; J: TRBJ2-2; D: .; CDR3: CASSDSTAGGTGELFF; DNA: TGTGCCAGCAGTGATAGCACAGCCGGAGGCACCGGGGAGCTGTTTTTT
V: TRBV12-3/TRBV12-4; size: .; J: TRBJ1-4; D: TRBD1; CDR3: CASSLGQGLFF; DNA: TGTGCCAGCAGTTTAGGACAGGGGTTGTTTTTT
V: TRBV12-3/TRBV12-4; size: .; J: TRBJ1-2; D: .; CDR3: CASSLPGDYGYTF; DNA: TGTGCCAGCAGTTTACCGGGGGACTATGGCTACACCTTC
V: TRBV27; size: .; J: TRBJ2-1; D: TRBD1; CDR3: CASSFRGTGSFNEQFF; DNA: TGTGCCAGCAGTTTCCGAGGGACAGGGTCTTTCAATGAGCAGTTCTTC
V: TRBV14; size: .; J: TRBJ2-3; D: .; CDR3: CASSQVGGGSAVYF; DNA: .
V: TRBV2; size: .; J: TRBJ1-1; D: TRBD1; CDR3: CASEDRVRDTEAFF; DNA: TGTGCCAGCGAGGACAGGGTTAGGGACACTGAAGCTTTCTTT
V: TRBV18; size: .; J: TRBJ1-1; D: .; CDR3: CASSPSIWQVVPEAFF; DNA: TGTGCCAGCTCACCTTCAATTTGGCAGGTCGTCCCTGAAGCTTTCTTT
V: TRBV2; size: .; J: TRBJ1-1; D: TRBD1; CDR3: CASGWTGAWNTEAFF; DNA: TGTGCCAGCGGGTGGACAGGGGCCTGGAACACTGAAGCTTTCTTT
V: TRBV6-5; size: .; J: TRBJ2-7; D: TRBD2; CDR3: CASTLRLAGGYEQYF; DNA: TGTGCCAGCACCTTACGGTTAGCGGGAGGCTACGAGCAGTACTTC
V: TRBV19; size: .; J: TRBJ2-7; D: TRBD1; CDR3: CASRTGSEQYF; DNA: TGTGCCAGCCGGACAGGGAGCGAGCAGTACTTC
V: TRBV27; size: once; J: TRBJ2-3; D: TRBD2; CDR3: CASRGSSSGNLDTQYF; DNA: TGTGCCAGCAGGGGGAGCTCTAGCGGGAATCTAGATACGCAGTATTTT
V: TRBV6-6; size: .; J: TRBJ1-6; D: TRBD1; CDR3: CASRPGQGMSSPLHF; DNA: TGTGCCAGCAGGCCGGGACAGGGGATGAGTTCACCCCTCCACTTT
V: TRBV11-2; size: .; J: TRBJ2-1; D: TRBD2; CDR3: CASSLAGGSGSPRDEQFF; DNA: TGTGCCAGCAGCTTAGCAGGAGGTAGCGGGAGTCCCCGGGATGAGCAGTTCTTC